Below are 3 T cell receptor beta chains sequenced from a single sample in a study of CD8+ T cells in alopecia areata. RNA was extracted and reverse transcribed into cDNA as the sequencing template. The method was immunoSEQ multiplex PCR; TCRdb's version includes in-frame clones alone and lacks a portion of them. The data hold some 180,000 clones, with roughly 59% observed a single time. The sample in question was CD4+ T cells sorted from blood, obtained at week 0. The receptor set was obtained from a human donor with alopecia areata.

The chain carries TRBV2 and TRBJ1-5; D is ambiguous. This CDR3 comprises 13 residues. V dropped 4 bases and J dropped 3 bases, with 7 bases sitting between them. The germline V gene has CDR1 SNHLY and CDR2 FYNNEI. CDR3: CASSGFPNQPQHF. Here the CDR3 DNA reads TGTGCCAGCAGTGGGTTTCCCAATCAGCCCCAGCATTTT.

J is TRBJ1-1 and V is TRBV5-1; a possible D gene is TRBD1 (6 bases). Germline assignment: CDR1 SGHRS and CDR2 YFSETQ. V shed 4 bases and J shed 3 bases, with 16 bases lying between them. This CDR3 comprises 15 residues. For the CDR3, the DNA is TGCGCCAGCAGCCTGGGACACGTTGGAGACACTGAAGCTTTCTTT. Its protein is CASSLGHVGDTEAFF.

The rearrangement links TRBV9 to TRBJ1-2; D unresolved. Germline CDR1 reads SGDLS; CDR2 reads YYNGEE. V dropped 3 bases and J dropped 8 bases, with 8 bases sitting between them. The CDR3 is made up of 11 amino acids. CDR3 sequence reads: CASSANGGYTF. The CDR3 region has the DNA TGTGCCAGCAGCGCGAACGGGGGCTACACCTTC.